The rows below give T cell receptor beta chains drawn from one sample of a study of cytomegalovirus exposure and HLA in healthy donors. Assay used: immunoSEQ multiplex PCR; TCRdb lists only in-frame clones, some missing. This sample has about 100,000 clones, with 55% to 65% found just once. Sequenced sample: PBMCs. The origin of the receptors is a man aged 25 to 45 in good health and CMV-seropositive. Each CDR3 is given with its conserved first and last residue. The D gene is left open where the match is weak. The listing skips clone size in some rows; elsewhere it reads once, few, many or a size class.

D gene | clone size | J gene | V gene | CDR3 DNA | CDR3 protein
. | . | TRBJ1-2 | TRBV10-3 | TGTGCCATCAGTGAGTCCGGTCCATACTATGGCTACACCTTC | CAISESGPYYGYTF
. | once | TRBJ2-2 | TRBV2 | TGTGCCAGCAGTGAACGCACCGGGGAGCTGTTTTTT | CASSERTGELFF
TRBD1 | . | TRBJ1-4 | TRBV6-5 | TGTGCCAGCAGAACCACCGGGACAGGGGGTGAAAAACTGTTTTTT | CASRTTGTGGEKLFF
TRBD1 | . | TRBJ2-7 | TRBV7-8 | TGTGCCAGCAGCCCTAGGACAGGAACCTACGAGCAGTACTTC | CASSPRTGTYEQYF
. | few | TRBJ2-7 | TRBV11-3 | TGTGCCAGCAGCTTAGGCACGGGAGCCGAGCAGTACTTC | CASSLGTGAEQYF
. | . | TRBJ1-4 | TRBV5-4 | TGTGCCAGCAGCCCGGGGGGTGCAACTAATGAAAAACTGTTTTTT | CASSPGGATNEKLFF
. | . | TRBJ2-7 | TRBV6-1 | TGTGCCAGCAGCACGGCGGAATACGAGCAGTACTTC | CASSTAEYEQYF
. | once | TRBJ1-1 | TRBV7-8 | TGTGCCAGCAGCCTCAGTCAGAACACTGAAGCTTTCTTT | CASSLSQNTEAFF
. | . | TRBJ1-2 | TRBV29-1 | TGCAGCGCAGAAAGGGGTGGCTATGGCTACACCTTC | CSAERGGYGYTF
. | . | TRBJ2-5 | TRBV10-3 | TGTGCCACACGGGGGGCTAGAGAGACCCAGTACTTC | CATRGARETQYF
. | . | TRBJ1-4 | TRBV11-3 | TGTGCCAGCAGCCCTTACGATGGGTCTAGTGAAAAACTGTTTTTT | CASSPYDGSSEKLFF
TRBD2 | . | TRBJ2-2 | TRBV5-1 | TGCGCCAGCAGCTTGCTAAGCGGGGGGGCCTCCGGGGAGCTGTTTTTT | CASSLLSGGASGELFF
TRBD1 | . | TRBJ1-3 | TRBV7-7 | TGTGCTAGCAGCTCTGGGACAGGGGGAAGCACCATATATTTT | CASSSGTGGSTIYF
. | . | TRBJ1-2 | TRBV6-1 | TGTGCCAGCAGTGGGGGGGGCGTTGGCTACACCTTC | CASSGGGVGYTF
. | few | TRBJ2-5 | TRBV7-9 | TGTGCCAGCAGACCAGGACTAACCACAGAGACCCAGTACTTC | CASRPGLTTETQYF
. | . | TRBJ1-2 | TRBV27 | TGTGCCAGCAGTTTGAACAGGGCTTATGGCTACACCTTC | CASSLNRAYGYTF
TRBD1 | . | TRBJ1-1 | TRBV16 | TGTGCCAGCAGCCAAAGCAGGGGGACTGAAGCTTTCTTT | CASSQSRGTEAFF
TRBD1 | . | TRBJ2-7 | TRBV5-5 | TGTGCCAGCAGCTTCGAATCCACGGGACAGGGGTGGGCCTACGAGCAGTACTTC | CASSFESTGQGWAYEQYF
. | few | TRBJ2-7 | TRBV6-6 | TGTGCCACCAGACTGGACACCTACGAGCAGTACTTC | CATRLDTYEQYF
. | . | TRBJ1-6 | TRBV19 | TGTGCCAGTAGTATAGGGGCCACTAGTCAGCCCCTCCACTTT | CASSIGATSQPLHF
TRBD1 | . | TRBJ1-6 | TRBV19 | TGTGCCAGTAGTCTGATCGACAGGGGGCGTGGATCACCCCTCCACTTT | CASSLIDRGRGSPLHF
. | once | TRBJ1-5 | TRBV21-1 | TGTGCCAGCAGCAAAGAGGAGCTGGACAGGGACAATCAGCCCCAGCATTTT | CASSKEELDRDNQPQHF
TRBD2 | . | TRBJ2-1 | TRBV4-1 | TGCGCCAGCAGGGGGACTAGCGAGAGGTACAATGAGCAGTTCTTC | CASRGTSERYNEQFF
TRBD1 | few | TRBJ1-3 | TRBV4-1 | TGCGCCAGCCGGAGTTGGGACAGGGGGGAGTCTGGAAACACCATATATTTT | CASRSWDRGESGNTIYF
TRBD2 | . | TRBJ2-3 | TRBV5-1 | TGCGCCAGCAGCGGTGGGACTAGCGGGGGGCGCACAGATACGCAGTATTTT | CASSGGTSGGRTDTQYF
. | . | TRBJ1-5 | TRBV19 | TGTGCCAGTAGTAGGGAGCAGGCAAGCAATCAGCCCCAGCATTTT | CASSREQASNQPQHF